The present T cell receptor beta chain was sequenced within a study of blood T cells in healthy people across ages. As for the study in general: About one barcoded TCR beta cDNA was captured per two T cells.

With regard to this clonotype: Its specificity is unknown. A much larger clone is a single base away; this may be a read error.

PCR was performed a second time for about 7 to 11 cycles using a sample-barcoded 5' primer and a J-beta primer mix. TCRdb reprocessed the 5' RACE reads with MiXCR, giving one entry per CDR3 protein. The top ten clones hold 15% to 18% of a sample with around 670,000 distinct CDR3 sequences, approximately 30% of them seen once. General study results and limits: It was the long-lived donors that had more naive CD4+ cells and higher diversity than aged donors. Underestimates were what the diversity estimates from one million T cells were considered to be.

This clonotype was obtained from a woman at least 80 years old in good health. Specimen: blood.

The CDR3 DNA reads as TGTGCCAGCAGTTACCTTGCTAGGACAGGGGTAATTTCCTACAATGAGCAGTACTTC. Protein: CASSYLARTGVISYNEQYF. This chain connects TRBV6-5 to TRBJ2-1, with TRBD1 matching 9 bases. The DNA end is more similar to TRBJ2-7, so the J call may be wrong. This CDR3 has 19 amino acids. The germline V gene has CDR1 MNHEY and CDR2 SVGAGI.